This TCR beta chain was identified during a study of cytomegalovirus exposure and HLA in healthy donors. Notes on this clone: The antigen is undetermined.

General observations from the study: As confirmed in vitro, a few CMV-associated chains were specific for CMV antigens.

Clones were sequenced by immunoSEQ multiplex PCR, and TCRdb holds only the in-frame ones, with some missing. The table includes 150,000 to 200,000 clones, almost 85% detected once. This CDR3 is 15 amino acids long. With 5 bases removed from V and 7 bases from J, the gap between germline ends came to 21 bases. Looked up from germline, CDR1 is MDHEN and CDR2 is SYDVKM. The clonotype was recovered from a man aged 25 to 45 in good health and CMV-seropositive. The chain is built from TRBV28 and TRBJ2-7; D gene ambiguous. The material sequenced was PBMCs. CDR3 coding DNA: TGTGCCAGCAGTCCAAACTTAGCAGACCCGAGGGAGCAGTACTTC. As protein: CASSPNLADPREQYF.